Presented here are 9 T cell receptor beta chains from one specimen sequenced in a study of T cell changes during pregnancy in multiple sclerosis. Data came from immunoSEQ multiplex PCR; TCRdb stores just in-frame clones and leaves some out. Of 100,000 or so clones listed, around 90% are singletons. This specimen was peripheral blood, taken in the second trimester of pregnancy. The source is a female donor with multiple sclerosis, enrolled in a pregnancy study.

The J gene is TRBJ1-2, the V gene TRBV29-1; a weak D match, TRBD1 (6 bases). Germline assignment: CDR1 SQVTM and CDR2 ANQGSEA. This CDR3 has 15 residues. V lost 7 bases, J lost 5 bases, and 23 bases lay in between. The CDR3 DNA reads TGCAGCGCCGATTCTCACCGGGACAAGGGTTATGGCTACACCTTC. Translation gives CSADSHRDKGYGYTF.

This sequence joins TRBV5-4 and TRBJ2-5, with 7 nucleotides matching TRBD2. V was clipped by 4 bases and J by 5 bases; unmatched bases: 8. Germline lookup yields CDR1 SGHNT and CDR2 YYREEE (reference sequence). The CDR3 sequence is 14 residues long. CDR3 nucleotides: TGTGCCAGCAGCGGCGGGGCCGGGAGGGAGACCCAGTACTTC. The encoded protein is CASSGGAGRETQYF.

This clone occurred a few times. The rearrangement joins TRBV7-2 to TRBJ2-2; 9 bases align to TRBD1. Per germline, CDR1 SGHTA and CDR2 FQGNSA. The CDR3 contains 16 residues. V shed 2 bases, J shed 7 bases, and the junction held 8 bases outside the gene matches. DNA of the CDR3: TGTGCCAGCAGCTTACCGGGACAGGGAAGCGTCGGGGAGCTGTTTTTT. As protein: CASSLPGQGSVGELFF.

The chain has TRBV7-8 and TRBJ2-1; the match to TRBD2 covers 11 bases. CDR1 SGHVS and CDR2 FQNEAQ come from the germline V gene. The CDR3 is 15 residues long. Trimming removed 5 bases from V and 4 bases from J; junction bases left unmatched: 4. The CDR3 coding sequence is TGTGCCAGCAGCATAACTAGCGGGGGATACAATGAGCAGTTCTTC. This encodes CASSITSGGYNEQFF.

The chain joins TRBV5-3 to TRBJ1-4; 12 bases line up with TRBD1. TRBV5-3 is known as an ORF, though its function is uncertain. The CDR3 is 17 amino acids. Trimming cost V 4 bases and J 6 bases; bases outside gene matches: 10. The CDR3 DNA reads TGTGCCAGAAGCCCCCTGTGGGACAGGGGGCGCCATGAAAAACTGTTTTTT. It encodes CARSPLWDRGRHEKLFF.

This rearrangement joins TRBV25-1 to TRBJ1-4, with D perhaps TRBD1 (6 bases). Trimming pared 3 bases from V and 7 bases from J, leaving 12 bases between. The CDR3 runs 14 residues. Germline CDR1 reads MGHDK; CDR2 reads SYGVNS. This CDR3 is CASSEGAPGEKLFF. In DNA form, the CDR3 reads TGTGCCAGCAGTGAGGGGGCCCCTGGTGAAAAACTGTTTTTT.

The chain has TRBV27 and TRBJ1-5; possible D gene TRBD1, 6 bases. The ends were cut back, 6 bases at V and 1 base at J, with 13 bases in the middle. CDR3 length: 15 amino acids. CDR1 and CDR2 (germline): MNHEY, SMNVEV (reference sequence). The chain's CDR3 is CASRRTGLSNQPQHF. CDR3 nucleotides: TGTGCCAGCAGAAGAACAGGGCTGAGCAATCAGCCCCAGCATTTT.

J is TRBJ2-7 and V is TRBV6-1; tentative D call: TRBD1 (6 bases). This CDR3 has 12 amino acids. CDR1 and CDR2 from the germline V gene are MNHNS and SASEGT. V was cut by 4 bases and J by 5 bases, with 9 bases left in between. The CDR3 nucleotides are TGTGCCAGCAGTGCTCACAGGGACGAGCAGTACTTC. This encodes CASSAHRDEQYF.

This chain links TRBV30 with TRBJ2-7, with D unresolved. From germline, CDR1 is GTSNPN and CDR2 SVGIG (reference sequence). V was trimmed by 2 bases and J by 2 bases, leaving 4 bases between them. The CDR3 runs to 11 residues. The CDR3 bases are TGTGCCTGGAGTATTACCTACGAGCAGTACTTC. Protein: CAWSITYEQYF.